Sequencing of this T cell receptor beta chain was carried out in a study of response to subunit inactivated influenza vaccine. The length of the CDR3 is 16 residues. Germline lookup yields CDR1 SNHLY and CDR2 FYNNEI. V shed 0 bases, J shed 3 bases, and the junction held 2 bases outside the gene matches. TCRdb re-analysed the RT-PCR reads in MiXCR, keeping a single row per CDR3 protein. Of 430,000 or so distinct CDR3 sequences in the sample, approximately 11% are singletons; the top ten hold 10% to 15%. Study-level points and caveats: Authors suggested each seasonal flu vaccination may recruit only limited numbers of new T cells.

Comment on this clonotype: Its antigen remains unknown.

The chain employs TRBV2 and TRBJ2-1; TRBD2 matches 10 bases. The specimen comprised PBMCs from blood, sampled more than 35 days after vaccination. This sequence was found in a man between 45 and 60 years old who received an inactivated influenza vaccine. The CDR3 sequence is CASSEAWTSGYNEQFF. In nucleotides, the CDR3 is TGTGCCAGCAGTGAAGCGTGGACTAGCGGCTACAATGAGCAGTTCTTC. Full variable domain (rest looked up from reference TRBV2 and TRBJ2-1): EPEVTQTPSHQVTQMGQEVILRCVPISNHLYFYWYRQILGQKVEFLVSFYNNEISEKSEIFDDQFSVERPDGSNFTLKIRSTKLEDSAMYFCASSEAWTSGYNEQFFGPGTRLTVL.